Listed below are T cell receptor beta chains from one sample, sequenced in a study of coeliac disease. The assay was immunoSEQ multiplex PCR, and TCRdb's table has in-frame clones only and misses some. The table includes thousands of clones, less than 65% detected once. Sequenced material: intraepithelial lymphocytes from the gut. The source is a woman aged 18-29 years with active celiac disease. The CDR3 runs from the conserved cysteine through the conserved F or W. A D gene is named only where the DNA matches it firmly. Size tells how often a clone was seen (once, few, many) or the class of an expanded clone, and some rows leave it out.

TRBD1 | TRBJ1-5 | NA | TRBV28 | CASGTGGNNQPQHF | TGTGCCAGCGGAACAGGGGGTAACAATCAGCCCCAGCATTTT
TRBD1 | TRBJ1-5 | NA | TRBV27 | CASSGTGGQPQHF | TGTGCCAGCAGTGGGACAGGGGGACAGCCCCAGCATTTT
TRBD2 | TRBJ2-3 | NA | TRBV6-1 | CASSGYVSPGGSDTQYF | TGTGCCAGCAGTGGCTACGTGAGCCCGGGGGGTTCAGATACGCAGTATTTT
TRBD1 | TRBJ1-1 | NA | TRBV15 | CATSRDWGAGGTEAFF | TGTGCCACCAGCAGAGATTGGGGGGCAGGGGGAACTGAAGCTTTCTTT
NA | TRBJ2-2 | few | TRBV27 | CASSFSRVKRELFF | TGTGCCAGCAGTTTTAGCAGGGTGAAGAGGGAGCTGTTTTTT
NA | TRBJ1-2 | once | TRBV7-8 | CASSSYPVRGYGYTF | TGTGCCAGCAGCTCCTACCCCGTCAGGGGCTATGGCTACACCTTC
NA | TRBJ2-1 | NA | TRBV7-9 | CASSLVSYNEQFF | TGTGCCAGCAGCTTAGTCTCTTACAATGAGCAGTTCTTC
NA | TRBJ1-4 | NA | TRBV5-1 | CASSLDWGGVGVEKLFF | TGCGCCAGCAGCTTGGATTGGGGGGGGGTCGGCGTTGAAAAACTGTTTTTT
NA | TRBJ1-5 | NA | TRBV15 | CATGPGTLSNQPQHF | TGTGCCACGGGCCCCGGAACCCTAAGCAATCAGCCCCAGCATTTT
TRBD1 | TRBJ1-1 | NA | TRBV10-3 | CAISLTGTENTEAFF | TGTGCCATCAGCCTCACCGGGACAGAGAACACTGAAGCTTTCTTT
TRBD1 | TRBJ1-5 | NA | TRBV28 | CASSLQGRGYSNQPQHF | TGTGCCAGCAGTCTACAGGGGCGCGGATATAGCAATCAGCCCCAGCATTTT
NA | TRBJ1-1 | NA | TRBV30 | CAWSGAGTTEAFF | TGTGCCTGGAGTGGAGCGGGGACCACTGAAGCTTTCTTT
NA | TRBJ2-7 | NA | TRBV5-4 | CASSPGHDEQCF | TGTGCCAGCAGCCCGGGACACGACGAGCAGTGCTTC
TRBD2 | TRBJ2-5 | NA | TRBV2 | CASRKTSGGALKTQYF | TGTGCCAGCAGAAAGACTAGCGGGGGGGCTTTGAAGACCCAGTACTTC
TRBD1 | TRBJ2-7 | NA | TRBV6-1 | CASSEVWTGAYEQYF | TGTGCCAGCAGTGAAGTCTGGACAGGGGCCTACGAGCAGTACTTC
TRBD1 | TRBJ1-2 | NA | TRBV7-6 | CASGPRQGTLYGYTF | TGTGCCAGCGGGCCCCGACAGGGGACCTTATATGGCTACACCTTC
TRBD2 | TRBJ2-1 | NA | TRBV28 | CASSGGWGGRTTYNEQFF | TGTGCCAGCAGTGGAGGCTGGGGCGGGAGGACAACCTACAATGAGCAGTTCTTC
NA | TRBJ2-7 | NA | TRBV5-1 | CASSLWAAISYEQYF | TGCGCCAGCAGCTTGTGGGCAGCCATCTCCTACGAGCAGTACTTC
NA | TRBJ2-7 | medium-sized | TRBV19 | CAASEGLSSYEQYF | TGTGCCGCCTCAGAGGGACTCAGCTCCTACGAGCAGTACTTC
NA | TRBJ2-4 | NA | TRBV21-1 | CASSSRTGEAALGIQYF | TGTGCCAGCAGCAGCAGGACAGGGGAGGCTGCCCTAGGCATTCAGTACTTC
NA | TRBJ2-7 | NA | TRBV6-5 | CASSYSSDRPYEQYF | TGTGCCAGCAGTTACTCGTCTGACAGGCCTTACGAGCAGTACTTC
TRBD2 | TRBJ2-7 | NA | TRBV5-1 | CASSLVGGGLSYEQYF | TGCGCCAGCAGCTTGGTTGGCGGGGGGCTCTCCTACGAGCAGTACTTC